The 21 T cell receptor beta chains presented below share a single source sample, sequenced in a study of T cell responses to AZD1222 COVID-19 vaccine. TCRdb's table, derived via immunoSEQ multiplex PCR, lists solely in-frame clones and lacks some. The sample yields about 110,000 clones, roughly 86% seen once. The sequencing here drew on peripheral blood, taken 28 days after the second AZD1222 dose. These receptors all stem from an adult who received the AZD1222 COVID-19 vaccine.

This chain connects TRBV6-1 to TRBJ2-1, with D perhaps given as TRBD1 or TRBD2 (5 bases each). Germline CDR1 and CDR2: MNHNS and SASEGT. This CDR3 spans 14 amino acids. Trimming took off 1 base at V and 12 bases at J, with 16 bases between the two ends. The CDR3 coding sequence is TGTGCCAGCAGTGAAGATCCCAAGTATGGGGGGCAGTTCTTC. Its translation: CASSEDPKYGGQFF.

CDR3 protein: CASSESRGINEQFF. The CDR3 bases are TGCGCCAGCAGTGAGTCCCGGGGGATTAATGAGCAGTTCTTC. This rearrangement joins TRBV10-2 to TRBJ2-1; D is possibly TRBD2 (6 bases). The CDR3 runs to 14 residues. CDR1 is WSHSY, CDR2 SAAADI, per germline. V was shortened by 0 bases and J by 7 bases, with 10 bases between the two germline ends.

J is TRBJ2-7 and V is TRBV5-1; 10 nucleotides agree with TRBD1. CDR3 length equals 15 residues. The trim removed 0 bases at V and 6 bases at J, leaving 6 bases unmatched. Germline-derived CDR1 and CDR2 are SGHRS and YFSETQ. CDR3 in DNA: TGCGCCAGCAGCTTGGCTCCGGGACAGGGGCGCGAGCAGTACTTC. Its protein product is CASSLAPGQGREQYF. The full variable domain, its missing parts supplied by reference TRBV5-1 and TRBJ2-7, is KAGVTQTPRYLIKTRGQQVTLSCSPISGHRSVSWYQQTPGQGLQFLFEYFSETQRNKGNFPGRFSGRQFSNSRSEMNVSTLELGDSALYLCASSLAPGQGREQYFGPGTRLTVT.

This clone has just one count. CDR3 protein: CASSQVSGERAEAFF. The CDR3 bases are TGTGCCAGCAGCCAAGTCTCGGGGGAACGGGCTGAAGCTTTCTTT. V gene TRBV4-2 combines with J gene TRBJ1-1, with D perhaps TRBD1 (5 bases). The germline gives CDR1 LGHNA, CDR2 YNFKEQ. The ends were cut back, 1 base at V and 6 bases at J, with 15 bases in the middle. The CDR3 runs to 15 residues.

This sequence joins TRBV18 and TRBJ2-6; TRBD1 agrees at 7 bases. This CDR3 spans 17 amino acids. Germline CDR1 is KGHSH and CDR2 is LQKENI. After removal of 0 bases from V and 0 bases from J, the junction contained 2 bases not matched to a gene. In DNA form, the CDR3 reads TGTGCCAGCTCACCACCGGGACAGTCCTCTGGGGCCAACGTCCTGACTTTC. This codes for CASSPPGQSSGANVLTF.

This CDR3 is CASSSVYEQYF. DNA of the CDR3: TGTGCCAGCAGTTCAGTTTACGAGCAGTACTTC. This chain joins TRBV2 and TRBJ2-7; no clear D. Germline loops: CDR1 SNHLY, CDR2 FYNNEI. V was trimmed by 5 bases and J by 4 bases, leaving 6 bases between them. The CDR3 has 11 amino acids.

The chain combines TRBV16 with TRBJ2-7; TRBD2 is a possible D gene (6 bases). This CDR3 has 13 residues. The V end lost 0 bases, the J end lost 5 bases, and 8 bases lay between the germline ends. Germline V lookup: CDR1 KGHSY, CDR2 FQNENV. CDR3 region: CASSQSGGNEQYF. Here the CDR3 DNA reads TGTGCCAGCAGCCAATCAGGAGGGAACGAGCAGTACTTC.

The rearrangement links TRBV5-5 to TRBJ2-7, with 9 bases identical to TRBD2. The CDR3 runs 16 residues. From germline, CDR1 is SGHKS and CDR2 YYEKEE (reference sequence). Losses at the gene ends were 4 bases for V and 1 base for J; bases not matched to a gene: 9. As DNA, the CDR3 is TGTGCCAGCAGCGTGCCGGCAGCGGGGGGATCCTACGAGCAGTACTTC. Protein sequence: CASSVPAAGGSYEQYF.

The V gene is TRBV3-1 (or the pseudogene TRBV3-2), the J gene TRBJ2-7; a weak D match, TRBD1 (5 bases). Trimming shortened V by 2 bases and J by 6 bases, and 8 bases separated the two germline ends. Germline assignment: CDR1 LGHDT and CDR2 YNNKEL (reference sequence). The CDR3 totals 12 residues. The CDR3 DNA follows: TGTGCCAGCAGCCAAAGGCAGGGCGAGCAGTACTTC. Translation: CASSQRQGEQYF.

V is TRBV19 and J is TRBJ1-5, with 9 bases fitting TRBD1. Germline V gene sequence: CDR1 LNHDA, CDR2 SQIVND (reference sequence). This CDR3 is built from 14 residues. V was clipped by 7 bases and J by 7 bases; unmatched bases: 8. This chain's CDR3 is CASTTTGGKQPQHF. The CDR3 DNA sequence: TGTGCCAGTACCACGACAGGGGGTAAACAGCCCCAGCATTTT.

The V call is TRBV7-2, the J call TRBJ2-7; no definite D call. V was trimmed by 3 bases and J by 4 bases, leaving 13 bases between them. The CDR3 has 14 amino acids. Germline-derived CDR1 and CDR2 are SGHTA and FQGNSA. The CDR3 region has the DNA TGTGCCAGCAGCTTTGGGCAGGTGAGGTACGAGCAGTACTTC. It encodes CASSFGQVRYEQYF.

The chain has TRBV20-1 and TRBJ2-4; tentative D call: TRBD2 (5 bases). The CDR3 is made up of 14 amino acids. Germline V gene data show CDR1 as DFQATT and CDR2 as SNEGSKA (reference sequence). The V end was cut by 3 bases, the J end by 0 bases, with 9 bases between. The DNA of the CDR3 is TGCAGTGCTAGTCTTGGGAGAGCCAAAAACATTCAGTACTTC. Translated, it gives CSASLGRAKNIQYF.

This rearrangement joins TRBV5-1 to TRBJ2-1, with 7 bases fitting TRBD1. The CDR3 loop spans 14 amino acids. Trimming cost V 3 bases and J 5 bases; bases outside gene matches: 5. Looked up from germline, CDR1 is SGHRS and CDR2 is YFSETQ. As DNA, the CDR3 is TGCGCCAGCAGCTCTGACAGGGCGGACAATGAGCAGTTCTTC. This gives the protein CASSSDRADNEQFF.

The chain is built from TRBV7-6 and TRBJ1-1, with TRBD1 matching 9 bases. Germline V lookup: CDR1 SGHVS, CDR2 FNYEAQ. With V trimmed by 5 bases and J by 9 bases, 4 bases remained unmatched. The CDR3 is made up of 12 amino acids. CDR3 sequence reads: CASSLGTGQAFF. In DNA form, the CDR3 reads TGTGCCAGCAGCCTTGGGACAGGGCAAGCTTTCTTT. Based on the CDR3 plus reference TRBV7-6 and TRBJ1-1, the full variable domain is GAGVSQSPRYKVTKRGQDVALRCDPISGHVSLYWYRQALGQGPEFLTYFNYEAQQDKSGLPNDRFSAERPEGSISTLTIQRTEQRDSAMYRCASSLGTGQAFFGQGTRLTVV.

CDR3 nucleotide sequence: TGTGCCAGCAGCCTCTGGGGGGAGGCTAGGGATGAGCAGTTCTTC. Translating it yields CASSLWGEARDEQFF. The V gene is TRBV21-1, the J gene TRBJ2-1; the table calls TRBD2, which could not be checked here. TRBV21-1 is termed a pseudogene. The CDR3 runs to 15 residues.

The chain is built from TRBV11-3 and TRBJ1-1, with TRBD1 as a possible D gene (6 bases). The CDR3 length is 13 residues. Germline-derived CDR1 and CDR2 are SGHNT and YENEEA. V lost 4 bases and J 4 bases, leaving 10 bases between the germline ends. CDR3 loop: CASSSGGLTEAFF. The CDR3 bases are TGTGCCAGCAGCTCCGGGGGGCTCACTGAAGCTTTCTTT.

The genes are TRBV24-1 and TRBJ1-3, with D possibly matching TRBD1 (5 bases). V gave up 12 bases and J gave up 0 bases, with 11 bases separating them. CDR3 length: 13 residues. Germline CDR1 is KGHDR and CDR2 is SFDVKD. CDR3 nucleotide sequence: TGTGCCGGACCGGGACTCTCTGGAAACACCATATATTTT. This codes for CAGPGLSGNTIYF.

V is TRBV7-9 and J is TRBJ1-4; 7 bases are shared with TRBD1. The CDR3 extends over 16 amino acids. V shed 4 bases, J shed 7 bases, and the junction held 12 bases outside the gene matches. Germline V gives CDR1 SEHNR, CDR2 FQNEAQ (reference sequence). The CDR3 protein is CASSSLVGGGGEKLFF. Written as DNA, the CDR3 is TGTGCCAGCAGCTCCCTAGTAGGGGGCGGGGGTGAAAAACTGTTTTTT.

As concerns this clone: Relative to the germline gene, one junction end is altered; a read error may explain this. This chain joins TRBV2 and TRBJ2-7, with unresolved D. CDR1 SNHLY and CDR2 FYNNEI come from the germline V gene. The CDR3 runs 12 residues. CDR3 region: CASRDGRDLVDF. The CDR3 DNA reads as TGTGCCAGCAGGGATGGCCGAGACCTCGTGGACTTC. The full variable domain, rest sourced from reference TRBV2 and TRBJ2-7, is EPEVTQTPSHQVTQMGQEVILRCVPISNHLYFYWYRQILGQKVEFLVSFYNNEISEKSEIFDDQFSVERPDGSNFTLKIRSTKLEDSAMYFCASRDGRDLVDFGPGTRLTVT.

The V call is TRBV27, the J call TRBJ2-1; D is perhaps TRBD1 (5 bases). The CDR3 sequence is 14 residues long. V was cut by 5 bases and J by 2 bases, with 10 bases left in between. CDR1 MNHEY and CDR2 SMNVEV come from the germline V gene (reference sequence). CDR3 in amino acids: CASSPQEAYNEQFF. In nucleotides, the CDR3 is TGTGCCAGCAGTCCACAGGAAGCCTACAATGAGCAGTTCTTC.

This chain joins TRBV20-1 and TRBJ1-1, with TRBD1 as a possible D gene (5 bases). V lost 3 bases and J 3 bases, leaving 14 bases between the germline ends. Germline V gives CDR1 DFQATT, CDR2 SNEGSKA (reference sequence). The CDR3 runs 14 residues. The CDR3 coding sequence is TGCAGTGCTAGTGAGAGGGACGGGCACACTGAAGCTTTCTTT. Protein product: CSASERDGHTEAFF.